This TCR beta chain was captured by sequencing in a study of response to subunit inactivated influenza vaccine. CDR1 is LGHNA and CDR2 is YSLEER in the germline V gene. The CDR3 runs to 14 residues. Trimming took 4 bases from V and 7 from J, leaving 14 bases between them. TCRdb independently ran MiXCR on the RT-PCR reads; one entry per CDR3 protein. The sample lists about 500,000 distinct CDR3 sequences; 16% were seen once. This clonotype was sampled from a man aged 50-75 years who received an inactivated influenza vaccine. The specimen was CD4+ T cells sorted from PBMCs, collected roughly 24 months after vaccination. The chain employs TRBV4-3 and TRBJ2-4; D perhaps matches TRBD1 (6 bases). The CDR3 sequence is CASSPNRVGNIQYF. DNA of the CDR3: TGCGCCAGCAGCCCAAACAGGGTTGGCAACATTCAGTACTTC.